The 26 T cell receptor beta chains below all came from one sample that was sequenced in a study of cytotoxic CD8 clonotypes in ibrutinib-treated CLL. Sequenced by immunoSEQ multiplex PCR; TCRdb stores in-frame clones only, minus some. The sample has 50,000 to 75,000 clones, more than 70% seen once. This specimen was PBMCs, taken after 12 months of ibrutinib treatment. The source of these receptors is a human donor with chronic lymphocytic leukemia.

The rearrangement links TRBV5-8 to TRBJ2-7; D may be TRBD1 (6 bases). From germline, CDR1 is SGHTS and CDR2 YDEGEE. V dropped 2 bases and J dropped 3 bases, with 6 bases sitting between them. The CDR3 loop spans 12 amino acids. CDR3: CASSFRGYEQYF. The CDR3 DNA is TGTGCCAGCAGCTTCAGGGGCTACGAGCAGTACTTC.

The chain links TRBV7-3 to TRBJ2-7, with D possibly matching TRBD1 (5 bases). Trimming shortened V by 2 bases and J by 12 bases, and 11 bases separated the two germline ends. Germline CDR1 and CDR2: SGHTA and FQGTGA. The CDR3 extends over 11 amino acids. As DNA, the CDR3 is TGTGCCAGCAGCTTAGGGGCCCCAAGGTACTTC. It codes for CASSLGAPRYF.

The chain uses TRBV28 and TRBJ1-2; unclear D gene. Germline V CDR1 and CDR2: MDHEN, SYDVKM. V was clipped by 5 bases and J by 3 bases, with 16 bases between them. The CDR3 spans 15 residues. The DNA of the CDR3 is TGTGCCAGCAGTCAAGCAATCCGGGCCCACTATGGCTACACCTTC. It codes for CASSQAIRAHYGYTF.

The V and J genes are TRBV30 and TRBJ2-7; D tentatively reads TRBD1 or TRBD2 (7 bases each). The ends were cut back, 2 bases at V and 6 bases at J, with 23 bases in the middle. Germline V gene sequence: CDR1 GTSNPN, CDR2 SVGIG (reference sequence). The CDR3 is made up of 16 amino acids. Written as DNA, the CDR3 is TGTGCCTGGAGTCTGGAGGGGAGGGGGCCCCAGGTCGAGCAGTACTTC. Its translation is CAWSLEGRGPQVEQYF.

Comment on this clone: Germline is not matched at one junction end, which may reflect a read error. The chain uses TRBV7-2 and TRBJ1-1; the D is unclear. The germline V gene encodes CDR1 SGHTA and CDR2 FQGNSA. The CDR3 covers 13 residues. CDR3 protein: CASSPMRNTEAFF. As DNA, the CDR3 is TGCGCCAGCAGCCCCATGAGGAACACTGAAGCTTTCTTT.

This clone was seen only a few times. The V call is TRBV7-7, the J call TRBJ2-3; TRBD1 might be the D (6 bases). The CDR3 consists of 15 residues. The ends were cut back, 1 base at V and 1 base at J, with 9 bases in the middle. The V gene's germline CDR1 is SSHAT and CDR2 FNYEAQ (reference sequence). The CDR3 region has the DNA TGTGCCAGCAGCTTAGGCGCAGGGGGCACAGATACGCAGTATTTT. Amino acids: CASSLGAGGTDTQYF. The full variable domain, in which reference TRBV7-7 and TRBJ2-3 provide the parts outside the CDR3, is GAGVSQSPRYKVTKRGQDVTLRCDPISSHATLYWYQQALGQGPEFLTYFNYEAQPDKSGLPSDRFSAERPEGSISTLTIQRTEQRDSAMYRCASSLGAGGTDTQYFGPGTRLTVL.

Only a few counts were recorded for this clone. The chain carries TRBV11-1 and TRBJ2-5; TRBD2 matches 9 bases. The germline V gene encodes CDR1 SGHAT and CDR2 FQDESV (reference sequence). J was trimmed by 5 bases and V by 7 bases; bases with no gene match: 8. The CDR3 contains 14 residues. CDR3: CASKVAGVRETQYF. CDR3 bases: TGTGCCAGCAAGGTAGCGGGAGTGCGGGAGACCCAGTACTTC.

The chain carries TRBV6-1 and TRBJ2-7; D may match TRBD1 or TRBD2 (5 bases each). Germline V CDR1 and CDR2: MNHNS, SASEGT. The CDR3 has 13 amino acids. Trimming removed 6 bases from V and 7 bases from J, with 16 bases in between. The CDR3 spells CASRPTGGGEQYF. The CDR3 DNA is TGTGCCAGCAGGCCCACAGGTGGCGGGGAGCAGTACTTC.

This clone came up a few times. The gene calls are TRBV27 and TRBJ2-3, with D perhaps given as TRBD1 or TRBD2 (5 bases each). Trimming removed 2 bases at V and 3 bases at J, with 9 bases between. Germline CDR1 MNHEY, CDR2 SMNVEV (reference sequence). CDR3 length: 14 residues. Written as DNA, the CDR3 is TGTGCCAGCAGTTTAAGAGGGGCTACAGATACGCAGTATTTT. It translates to CASSLRGATDTQYF.

Written as DNA, the CDR3 is TGTGCCAGTAGTATAGATCGGGTGGCCTCCTACGAGCAGTACTTC. Translation: CASSIDRVASYEQYF. This sequence joins TRBV19 and TRBJ2-7, with no clear D. Germline CDR1 and CDR2: LNHDA and SQIVND (reference sequence). This CDR3 has 15 amino acids. V was shortened by 0 bases and J by 0 bases, with 9 bases between the two germline ends.

There are a few counts of this clone. This chain joins TRBV19 and TRBJ1-1, with D tentatively TRBD1 (5 bases). Germline lookup yields CDR1 LNHDA and CDR2 SQIVND (reference sequence). The CDR3 is 12 residues long. V was clipped by 6 bases and J by 7 bases, with 12 bases between them. CDR3: CASSTGAIEAFF. The CDR3 bases are TGTGCCAGTAGCACCGGGGCCATTGAAGCTTTCTTT.

The chain employs TRBV10-2 and TRBJ2-1; no reliable D call. V was shortened by 4 bases and J by 8 bases, with 12 bases between the two germline ends. This CDR3 has 13 amino acids. Germline V CDR1 and CDR2: WSHSY, SAAADI. In DNA form, the CDR3 reads TGCGCCAGCAGTGGGTTTTCGGCGTATGAGCAGTTCTTC. Translation gives CASSGFSAYEQFF.

This sequence joins TRBV6-1 and TRBJ1-4; the D is unclear. Germline V gene lookup returns CDR1 MNHNS and CDR2 SASEGT. V lost 4 bases and J lost 2, with 8 bases in between. CDR3 size: 14 residues. In DNA, the CDR3 is TGTGCCAGCAGTGGACGCCCCACTAATGAAAAACTGTTTTTT. This sequence encodes CASSGRPTNEKLFF.

The J gene is TRBJ1-2, the V gene TRBV7-2; TRBD1 aligns across 8 bases. The CDR3 spans 17 residues. After removal of 4 bases from V and 1 base from J, the junction contained 11 bases not matched to a gene. The germline gives CDR1 SGHTA, CDR2 FQGNSA. The CDR3 sequence: CASSSLPTGVNNYGYTF. Written as DNA, the CDR3 is TGTGCCAGCAGCTCACTTCCGACAGGGGTGAATAACTATGGCTACACCTTC.

Notes on this clone: One end of the junction varies from germline; a read error may be responsible. The chain links TRBV20-1 to TRBJ1-3; no definite D call. The CDR3 loop spans 11 amino acids. CDR1 is DFQATT, CDR2 SNEGSKA, per germline (reference sequence). CDR3 protein: CSVRSGNTIYF. CDR3 sequence (DNA): TGCAGTGTTAGATCTGGAAACACCATATATTTT.

The chain carries TRBV7-2 and TRBJ2-7, with 7 bases identical to TRBD2. V trimming: 8 bases; J trimming: 10 bases; junction bases outside the gene matches: 8. The CDR3 spans 11 residues. Germline loops: CDR1 SGHTA, CDR2 FQGNSA. CDR3 sequence reads: CASRDYSEQYF. CDR3 bases: TGTGCCAGCCGGGACTACTCGGAACAGTACTTC.

The chain combines TRBV5-1 with TRBJ2-7, with 12 bases aligning to TRBD2. The germline V gene has CDR1 SGHRS and CDR2 YFSETQ. This CDR3 comprises 15 residues. V lost 0 bases to trimming and J lost 7 bases; unmatched junction nucleotides: 5. CDR3 region: CASSLGLAGGREQYF. CDR3 DNA: TGCGCCAGCAGCTTGGGTCTAGCGGGAGGGCGGGAGCAGTACTTC.

This rearrangement joins TRBV6-6 to TRBJ1-5; D gene unclear. CDR3 length: 13 residues. V was trimmed by 2 bases and J by 6 bases, leaving 8 bases between them. Per the germline V gene, CDR1 is MNHNY and CDR2 is SVGAGI (reference sequence). CDR3 region: CASSYQVSQPQHF. In DNA form, the CDR3 reads TGTGCCAGCAGTTACCAGGTCAGTCAGCCCCAGCATTTT.

V usage is TRBV5-1 and J usage is TRBJ2-3; D not certain. There are 18 residues in the CDR3. V lost 6 bases and J lost 5, with 28 bases in between. The germline CDR1 and CDR2 sequences are SGHRS and YFSETQ. The CDR3 reads CASKVGPYTSGPGDTQYF. CDR3 nucleotides: TGCGCCAGCAAGGTGGGCCCCTATACCTCCGGGCCGGGAGATACGCAGTATTTT.

The chain couples TRBV19 to TRBJ2-7; unclear D gene. There are 13 residues in the CDR3. Per germline, CDR1 LNHDA and CDR2 SQIVND (reference sequence). The germline V and J ends were trimmed by 9 bases and 3 bases, with 15 bases remaining between them. The CDR3 is CASAPGLDYEQYF. Here the CDR3 DNA reads TGTGCCAGCGCGCCAGGTCTTGACTACGAGCAGTACTTC. The full variable domain, with the rest looked up from reference TRBV19 and TRBJ2-7, is DGGITQSPKYLFRKEGQNVTLSCEQNLNHDAMYWYRQDPGQGLRLIYYSQIVNDFQKGDIAEGYSVSREKKESFPLTVTSAQKNPTAFYLCASAPGLDYEQYFGPGTRLTVT.

This chain joins TRBV5-1 and TRBJ2-7; 7 positions match TRBD1. The V segment lost 4 bases and the J segment 4 bases; nucleotides outside the gene matches: 5. Germline V lookup: CDR1 SGHRS, CDR2 YFSETQ. The CDR3 length is 13 residues. The CDR3 region has the DNA TGCGCCAGCAGCAAGGACAGGTTGTACGAGCAGTACTTC. The encoded protein is CASSKDRLYEQYF.

This clone occurred a few times. The rearrangement uses TRBV5-1 and TRBJ2-3; tentative D call: TRBD2 (6 bases). There are 14 residues in the CDR3. The germline V gene encodes CDR1 SGHRS and CDR2 YFSETQ. Trimming took 0 bases from V and 2 from J, leaving 7 bases between them. CDR3 in amino acids: CASSLGDSTDTQYF. Here the CDR3 DNA reads TGCGCCAGCAGCTTGGGGGACTCCACAGATACGCAGTATTTT.

The genes are TRBV9 and TRBJ2-1, with TRBD2 matching 7 bases. CDR3 length: 14 residues. Germline lookup yields CDR1 SGDLS and CDR2 YYNGEE. J gave up 9 bases and V 0 bases, and 6 bases lay outside the gene matches. The chain's CDR3 is CASSVGTSRFEQFF. The DNA for the CDR3 is TGTGCCAGCAGCGTAGGGACTAGTCGGTTTGAGCAGTTCTTC.

This chain uses TRBV28 with TRBJ2-7, with D possibly TRBD1 on 6 matching bases. The CDR3 covers 15 residues. Germline-derived CDR1 and CDR2 are MDHEN and SYDVKM. V was shortened by 3 bases and J by 4 bases, with 16 bases between the two germline ends. CDR3: CASSLVVGTPYEQYF. The CDR3 DNA reads TGTGCCAGCAGTTTGGTCGTCGGGACACCATACGAGCAGTACTTC.

The chain employs TRBV10-2 and TRBJ2-3; 11 nucleotides agree with TRBD2. Germline V gene sequence: CDR1 WSHSY, CDR2 SAAADI. This CDR3 has 15 residues. V dropped 3 bases and J dropped 3; count of bases not matched to a gene: 2. CDR3 DNA sequence: TGCGCCAGCAGTGAACTAGCGGGAGCGACAGATACGCAGTATTTT. It is translated as CASSELAGATDTQYF.

In its sample, this clone was seen a few times. The V call is TRBV7-9, the J call TRBJ2-5; 7 bases match TRBD2. The CDR3 loop spans 16 amino acids. CDR1 and CDR2 from the germline V gene are SEHNR and FQNEAQ (reference sequence). Trimming removed 5 bases from V and 2 bases from J; junction bases left unmatched: 11. The CDR3 reads CASSVVRRTRQETQYF. The CDR3, as DNA: TGTGCCAGCAGCGTGGTAAGGAGGACTAGGCAAGAGACCCAGTACTTC.